The rows below give T cell receptor beta chains drawn from one sample of a study of blood T cell repertoires in COVID-19. TCRdb's copy holds only in-frame clones and misses some; the assay was immunoSEQ multiplex PCR. The sample yields some 40,000 clones, around 84% seen once. Specimen: peripheral blood. The source is a man in his forties or fifties with active or convalescent COVID-19. Each CDR3 is given with its conserved first and last residue. Fields, in order: J gene, V gene, clone size, D gene, CDR3 DNA, CDR3 protein. The D gene is left open where the match is weak. The size of a clone is reported for some rows only, either as once, few or many, or as a class for expanded clones.

>TRBJ1-2|TRBV6-2/TRBV6-3|NA|TRBD1
TGTGCCAGCAGTTATGGGACAGGGAATATCAATGGCTACACCTTC
CASSYGTGNINGYTF
>TRBJ1-5|TRBV5-1|few|NA
TGCGCCAGCAGCCCGACAGGAAACAATCAGCCCCAGCATTTT
CASSPTGNNQPQHF
>TRBJ2-1|TRBV19|NA|NA
TGTGCCAGTAGTATTGGGAGTTACAATGAGCAGTTCTTC
CASSIGSYNEQFF
>TRBJ2-3|TRBV29-1|once|NA
TGCAGCGTTTACGGACAAGCTAGCACAGATACGCAGTATTTT
CSVYGQASTDTQYF
>TRBJ1-1|TRBV5-1|NA|NA
TGCGCCAGCAGCGCGGGGCCTACCGCTGAAGCTTTCTTT
CASSAGPTAEAFF
>TRBJ1-4|TRBV5-1|NA|NA
TGCGCCAGCAGCTTTGAGCAGGGCATTAATGAAAAACTGTTTTTT
CASSFEQGINEKLFF
>TRBJ1-2|TRBV24-1|NA|NA
TGTGCCACCAGTGTCTCACACCGTAACTATGGCTACACCTTC
CATSVSHRNYGYTF
>TRBJ1-1|TRBV6-5|NA|NA
TGTGCCAGCAGTTACGGGAGCCGTTCCACTGAAGCTTTCTTT
CASSYGSRSTEAFF
>TRBJ1-2|TRBV6-5|NA|NA
TGTGCCAGCAGTTACTTAACTTCAGGGGCTGGCTACACCTTC
CASSYLTSGAGYTF
>TRBJ2-3|TRBV5-6|NA|NA
TGTGCCAGCAGCTTGGGTACGGGTTTCAGTACTACAGATACGCAGTATTTT
CASSLGTGFSTTDTQYF
>TRBJ2-1|TRBV5-1|medium-sized|TRBD1
TGCGCCAGCAGCCGAGGGACAGGGGAATACAATGAGCAGTTCTTC
CASSRGTGEYNEQFF
>TRBJ2-2|TRBV2|NA|NA
TGTGCCAGCAGGATGGGGGACTTTGGCACCGGGGAGCTGTTTTTT
CASRMGDFGTGELFF
>TRBJ2-7|TRBV19|few|TRBD1
TGTGCCAGTAGCCCGGGGGCCCACAGGGGGGCCGAGCAGTACTTC
CASSPGAHRGAEQYF
>TRBJ2-2|TRBV5-5|NA|TRBD1
TGTGCCAGCAGCTTGATGAACCGGGCCCCACAGGGACAGGGGCTGTTTTTT
CASSLMNRAPQGQGLFF
>TRBJ2-1|TRBV5-4|NA|TRBD1
TGTGCCAGCAGCTCACGGCAGGGGGCGCACAATGAGCAGTTCTTC
CASSSRQGAHNEQFF
>TRBJ2-7|TRBV4-2|once|TRBD1
TGTGCCAGCAGCCAAGGGACAGGGGCAAACTCCTACGAGCAGTACTTC
CASSQGTGANSYEQYF
>TRBJ2-2|TRBV9|NA|TRBD1
TGTGCCAGCAGCCCACGGACAGGGAGAATCACCGGGGAGCTGTTTTTT
CASSPRTGRITGELFF
>TRBJ1-1|TRBV11-2|NA|TRBD1
TGTGCCAGCAGCTTACGAGGGGGCCTGAGCACTGAAGCTTTCTTT
CASSLRGGLSTEAFF
>TRBJ1-5|TRBV27|NA|TRBD1
TGTGCCAGCACCGTAAGACAGGGCCCCGAGCGGCCCCAGCATTTT
CASTVRQGPERPQHF
>TRBJ2-2|TRBV6-5|NA|NA
TGTGCCAGCAGGCAGGTGGGCGGGGAGCTGTTTTTT
CASRQVGGELFF
>TRBJ1-3|TRBV19|NA|NA
TGTGCCAGTAGTATGGGAGCGTACTCTGGAAACACCATATATTTT
CASSMGAYSGNTIYF
>TRBJ1-1|TRBV28|NA|NA
TGTGCCAGCAGTTTGTCATTCGGGGCTTTCTTT
CASSLSFGAFF
>TRBJ2-1|TRBV6-5|NA|NA
TGTGCCAGCACCTACCGGGGGACGGAGAGTGATGAGCAGTTCTTC
CASTYRGTESDEQFF
>TRBJ2-2|TRBV6-5|NA|NA
TGTGCCAGCAAACAGCTATCTACCACCGGGGAGCTGTTTTTT
CASKQLSTTGELFF
>TRBJ2-2|TRBV14|NA|TRBD2
TGTGCCAGCAGCCAAGGGTTAGCGGGGGCCATTACCGGGGAGCTGTTTTTT
CASSQGLAGAITGELFF
>TRBJ2-4|TRBV27|NA|TRBD2
TGTGCCAGCCGTTTCGGGGGGGATTCGGGAAACATTCAGTACTTC
CASRFGGDSGNIQYF
>TRBJ2-7|TRBV18|NA|NA
TGTGCCAGCTCACCAAAGGTGACAGGTTTGCACTCCTACGAGCAGTACTTC
CASSPKVTGLHSYEQYF
>TRBJ1-2|TRBV14|NA|NA
TGTGCCAGCAGCACCCACAGGGACTATGGCTACACCTTC
CASSTHRDYGYTF
>TRBJ2-2|TRBV9|NA|NA
TGTGCCAGCAGCGTCCCCAGACTTGATACGAACACCGGGGAGCTGTTTTTT
CASSVPRLDTNTGELFF
>TRBJ1-2|TRBV5-5|NA|NA
TGTGCCAGCAGCTTGGTTGAGGGGAGGGGCTATGGCTACACCTTC
CASSLVEGRGYGYTF
>TRBJ1-2|TRBV2|NA|NA
TGTGCCAGCCTCGAGGGGAGGGGGAGCGGCTACACCTTC
CASLEGRGSGYTF
>TRBJ2-7|TRBV18|few|TRBD1
TGTGCCAGCTCACCAGGGACAGGTTCCTACGAGCAGTACTTC
CASSPGTGSYEQYF
>TRBJ2-5|TRBV5-4|NA|TRBD2
TGTGCCAGCAGCTTGGCTCCTAGCGGGATGGGGGAGACCCAGTACTTC
CASSLAPSGMGETQYF
>TRBJ1-5|TRBV7-9|NA|NA
TGTGCCAGCAGCTTGGGGGGTTCTCAGCCCCAGCATTTT
CASSLGGSQPQHF
>TRBJ2-3|TRBV6-5|NA|NA
TGTGCCAGCACCCCGTGGGGCTCTCGCGATACGCAGTATTTT
CASTPWGSRDTQYF
>TRBJ2-3|TRBV6-4|NA|TRBD2
TGTGCCAGCAGTTATAGCGGGAGCACAGATACGCAGTATTTT
CASSYSGSTDTQYF
>TRBJ1-3|TRBV19|NA|NA
TGTGCCAGTAGTCCAACAGGGTTTCAAGACACCATATATTTT
CASSPTGFQDTIYF
>TRBJ2-5|TRBV5-5|once|TRBD2
TGTGCCAGCAGCCGAACGACTAGCGGCCAAGAGACCCAGTACTTC
CASSRTTSGQETQYF
>TRBJ2-5|TRBV7-3|NA|TRBD2
TGTGCCAGCAGCCCGCGGACTAGCGGGATTCAAGAGACCCAGTACTTC
CASSPRTSGIQETQYF
>TRBJ1-1|TRBV9|NA|NA
TGTGCCAGCAGCGTAGAGGGCAGGGGAGGGGCTGAAGCTTTCTTT
CASSVEGRGGAEAFF
>TRBJ2-5|TRBV25-1|NA|TRBD2
TGTGCCAGCAGTGGTACCGGGACTAGCGGGATAAGAGTTAAGACCCAGTACTTC
CASSGTGTSGIRVKTQYF
>TRBJ1-2|TRBV14|NA|TRBD1
TGTGCCAGCCGTCCGGGACAGGGGGATATCTATGGCTACACCTTC
CASRPGQGDIYGYTF
>TRBJ2-5|TRBV28|few|TRBD1
TGTGCCAGCAGCCCCCCCCAAGGGGGCGTAGAGACCCAGTACTTC
CASSPPQGGVETQYF
>TRBJ1-4|TRBV4-1|once|TRBD1
TGCGCCAGCAGCCAAGAGGTGACAGGGGATGAAAAACTGTTTTTT
CASSQEVTGDEKLFF
>TRBJ1-6|TRBV27|NA|TRBD1
TGTGCCAGCAGTTCCAACAGGGGGCATTCACCCCTCCACTTT
CASSSNRGHSPLHF
>TRBJ1-6|TRBV5-1|NA|TRBD1
TGCGCCAGCAGCACCGACAGGGGGTCAGAATATAATTCACCCCTCCACTTT
CASSTDRGSEYNSPLHF
>TRBJ2-3|TRBV6-1|NA|TRBD2
TGTGCCAGCAGTGAATCTCGGCGGGGAGGGGCAGATACGCAGTATTTT
CASSESRRGGADTQYF
>TRBJ2-3|TRBV28|NA|TRBD1
TGTGCCAGCACACCGGGACAGGTCACAGATACGCAGTATTTT
CASTPGQVTDTQYF
>TRBJ2-7|TRBV25-1|NA|TRBD1
TGTGCCAGCAGTGACAGGGGGCGAAATTCCTACGAGCAGTACTTC
CASSDRGRNSYEQYF
>TRBJ2-7|TRBV18|few|NA
TGTGCCAGCTCACCCCAATCCTACGAGCAGTACTTC
CASSPQSYEQYF
>TRBJ2-2|TRBV3-1/TRBV3-2|NA|TRBD1
TGTGCCAGCAGCCTTAGGGGGCGAACCGGGGAGCTGTTTTTT
CASSLRGRTGELFF
>TRBJ2-2|TRBV19|NA|TRBD1
TGTGCCAGTAGTATTGGGGGCTGGGACAGGGAGGTCACCGGGGAGCTGTTTTTT
CASSIGGWDREVTGELFF
>TRBJ1-1|TRBV30|NA|NA
TGTGCCTGGAGTCTGACAGCGAACACTGAAGCTTTCTTT
CAWSLTANTEAFF
>TRBJ2-1|TRBV19|NA|TRBD1
TGTGCCAGTAGTATTGGGGGACAGAGCTCCTACAATGAGCAGTTCTTC
CASSIGGQSSYNEQFF
>TRBJ1-2|TRBV27|NA|TRBD1
TGTGCCAGCAGTCCGGGGACAGGGCACTATGGCTACACCTTC
CASSPGTGHYGYTF
>TRBJ1-5|TRBV9|NA|NA
TGTGCCGTTAACAATCAGCCCCAGCATTTT
CAVNNQPQHF
>TRBJ2-1|TRBV3-1/TRBV3-2|NA|TRBD2
TGTGCCAGCAGCTCCTTTTTGAGGAGCGGGGGGGCCAGTGAGCAGTTCTTC
CASSSFLRSGGASEQFF
>TRBJ2-5|TRBV15|few|NA
TGTGCCACCAGCAGTCTGAATAGCGGAGCGCAAGAGACCCAGTACTTC
CATSSLNSGAQETQYF
>TRBJ2-3|TRBV18|NA|TRBD1
TGTGCCAGCTCACATACCGGGACAGGGAAAAGGACAGATACGCAGTATTTT
CASSHTGTGKRTDTQYF
>TRBJ1-2|TRBV5-6|NA|NA
TGTGCCAGCAGCTTGGGGACAGACTGGTATGGCTACACCTTC
CASSLGTDWYGYTF